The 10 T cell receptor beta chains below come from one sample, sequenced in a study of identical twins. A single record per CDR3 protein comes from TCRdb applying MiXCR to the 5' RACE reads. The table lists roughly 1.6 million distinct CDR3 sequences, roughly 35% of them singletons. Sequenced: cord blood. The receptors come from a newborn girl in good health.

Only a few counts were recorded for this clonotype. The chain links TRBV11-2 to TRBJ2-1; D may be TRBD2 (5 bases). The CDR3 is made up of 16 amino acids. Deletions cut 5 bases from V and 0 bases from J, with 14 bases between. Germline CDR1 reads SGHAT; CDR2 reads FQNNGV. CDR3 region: CASSRRTGSSYNEQFF. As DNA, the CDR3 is TGTGCCAGCAGCCGACGAACTGGGAGCTCCTACAATGAGCAGTTCTTC.

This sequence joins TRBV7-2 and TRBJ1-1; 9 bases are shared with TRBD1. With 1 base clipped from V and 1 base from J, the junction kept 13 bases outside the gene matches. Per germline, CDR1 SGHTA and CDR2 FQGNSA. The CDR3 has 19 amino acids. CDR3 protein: CASSLGREVDRGWNTEAFF. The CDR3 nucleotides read TGTGCCAGCAGCTTAGGTAGGGAAGTGGACAGGGGCTGGAACACTGAAGCTTTCTTT.

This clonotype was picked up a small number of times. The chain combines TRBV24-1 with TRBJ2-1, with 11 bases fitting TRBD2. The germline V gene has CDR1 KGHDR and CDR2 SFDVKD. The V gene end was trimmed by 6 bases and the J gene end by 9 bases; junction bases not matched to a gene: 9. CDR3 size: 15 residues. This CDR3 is CATSLTSGVKGEQFF. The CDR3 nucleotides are TGTGCCACCAGTCTGACTAGCGGGGTTAAGGGTGAGCAGTTCTTC.

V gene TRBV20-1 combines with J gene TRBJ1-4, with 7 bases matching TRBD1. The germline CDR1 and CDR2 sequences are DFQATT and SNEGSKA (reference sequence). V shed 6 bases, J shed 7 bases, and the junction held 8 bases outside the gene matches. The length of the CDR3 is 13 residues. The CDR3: CSACQGQCEKLFF. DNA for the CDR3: TGCAGTGCCTGCCAGGGACAGTGTGAAAAACTGTTTTTT.

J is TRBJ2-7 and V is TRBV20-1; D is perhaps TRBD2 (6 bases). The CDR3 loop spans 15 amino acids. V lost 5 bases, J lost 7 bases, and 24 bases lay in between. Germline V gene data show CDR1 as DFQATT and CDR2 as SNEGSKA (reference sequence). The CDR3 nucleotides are TGCAGTGCTGAGGACTATGAGCGGAGCAACAATGAGCAGTACTTC. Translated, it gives CSAEDYERSNNEQYF.

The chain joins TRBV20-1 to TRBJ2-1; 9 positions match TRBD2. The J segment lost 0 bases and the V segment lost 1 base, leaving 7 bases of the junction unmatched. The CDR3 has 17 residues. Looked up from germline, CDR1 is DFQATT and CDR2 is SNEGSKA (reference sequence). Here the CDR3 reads CSARVTLAGRSYNEQFF. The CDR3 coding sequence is TGCAGTGCTAGAGTGACCCTAGCGGGACGCTCCTACAATGAGCAGTTCTTC.

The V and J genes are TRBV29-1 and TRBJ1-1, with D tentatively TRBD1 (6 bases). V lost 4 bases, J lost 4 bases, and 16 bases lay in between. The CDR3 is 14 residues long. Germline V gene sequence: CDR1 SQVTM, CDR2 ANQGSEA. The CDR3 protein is CSVAGQQGATEAFF. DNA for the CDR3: TGCAGCGTTGCCGGTCAACAGGGTGCCACTGAAGCTTTCTTT.

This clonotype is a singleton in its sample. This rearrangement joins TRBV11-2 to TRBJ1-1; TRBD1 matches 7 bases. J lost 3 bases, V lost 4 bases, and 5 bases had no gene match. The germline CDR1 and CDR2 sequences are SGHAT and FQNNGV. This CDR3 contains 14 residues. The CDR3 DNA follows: TGTGCCAGCAGCTCACTGACAGGGTACACTGAAGCTTTCTTT. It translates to CASSSLTGYTEAFF. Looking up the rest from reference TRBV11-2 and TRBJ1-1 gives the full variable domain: EAGVAQSPRYKIIEKRQSVAFWCNPISGHATLYWYQQILGQGPKLLIQFQNNGVVDDSQLPKDRFSAERLKGVDSTLKIQPAKLEDSAVYLCASSSLTGYTEAFFGQGTRLTVV.

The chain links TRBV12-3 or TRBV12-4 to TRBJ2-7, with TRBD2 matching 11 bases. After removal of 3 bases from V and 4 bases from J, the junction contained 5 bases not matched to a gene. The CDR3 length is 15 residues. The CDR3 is CASSFVGLAAYEQYF. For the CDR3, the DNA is TGTGCCAGCAGTTTCGTGGGACTAGCGGCGTACGAGCAGTACTTC.

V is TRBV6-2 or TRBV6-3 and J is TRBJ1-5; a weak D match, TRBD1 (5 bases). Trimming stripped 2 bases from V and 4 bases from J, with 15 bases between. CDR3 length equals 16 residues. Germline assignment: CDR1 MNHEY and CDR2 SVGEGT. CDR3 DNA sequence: TGTGCCAGCAGTTACGGAGCAGGGACTGGGAATCAGCCCCAGCATTTT. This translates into CASSYGAGTGNQPQHF.